This T cell receptor beta chain stems from a study of STAT3 mutations in large granular lymphocyte leukemia. Study in general: Over half of T-LGLL patients had one or more immunosuppressive regimens.

Data came from immunoSEQ multiplex PCR; TCRdb stores just in-frame clones and leaves some out. The table has 2,000 to 3,000 clones, roughly 53% seen once. Findings and caveats of the study: Clonal expansion was inferred from samples taken at other timepoints. Every T-LGLL patient had at least one immunodominant TCRbeta clonotype. A small but highly pathogenic clone may have been missed.

Deletions cut 5 bases from V and 1 base from J, with 6 bases between. Germline V lookup: CDR1 MNHNY, CDR2 SVGAGI (reference sequence). The CDR3 contains 12 residues. Of note for this clone: Its target is not known.

The genes are TRBV6-6 and TRBJ2-7; maybe TRBD1 (5 bases). The material sequenced was peripheral blood mononuclear cells. This TCR came from a man in his 60s with T-cell large granular lymphocyte leukemia. Some clones in this sample may be carry-over from other donors' samples. The CDR3 loop reads CASSRGSYEQYF. CDR3 in DNA: TGTGCCAGCAGTAGGGGTTCCTACGAGCAGTACTTC.